This TCR beta chain was captured by sequencing in a study of CD8 T cells in Susac syndrome. RNA, at roughly 0.5 to 1 ug, was reverse transcribed with random hexamers. The method of amplification for TCR beta CDR3 was immunoSEQ multiplex PCR, covering 54 Vbeta and 13 Jbeta. TCRdb re-called the immunoSEQ multiplex PCR reads through MiXCR, storing one row per CDR3 protein. The table has about 200,000 distinct CDR3 sequences, about 95% seen once; the top ten hold under 0.12%. Concerning this clonotype: Its ends do not fully match the called genes, so a read error is possible.

Germline loops: CDR1 DFQATT, CDR2 SNEGSKA (reference sequence). This CDR3 contains 8 residues. Matched for age and sex, the controls were healthy donors. Negative isolation was used for CD8+ and CD4+ T cells and FACS enrichment for TEMRA cells. The sample was CD4+ T cells from PBMCs. The chain recombines TRBV20-1 with TRBJ1-1; D gene uncertain. This TCR came from a human donor in good health. DNA of the CDR3: TGTGGGGTCTCTGAAGCTTTCTTT. Translation gives CGVSEAFF.